This T cell receptor beta chain emerged from a study of neurological immune-mediated disorders. Study results and caveats: In HTLV-1-associated myelopathy, TCR clonal expansion was greatest, whereas multiple sclerosis had the least, falling below healthy controls.

The team produced cDNA through 5'RACE using 10-nucleotide random UMIs. In every sequencing run, more than 170 million TCR-beta sequences were generated from 15-18 subjects. One entry per CDR3 protein, called by TCRdb with MiXCR from the 5' RACE reads. The sample has fewer than 55,000 distinct CDR3 sequences; more than 8% are singletons. The CDR3 is 15 residues long. Germline V gene data show CDR1 as SGHTA and CDR2 as FQGNSA. V was clipped by 1 base and J by 10 bases, with 20 bases between them. Indicated time point: longitudinal time-point 1 (baseline). This clonotype has a single count. Its antigen is unknown.

The gene calls are TRBV7-2 and TRBJ2-7; D perhaps matches TRBD1 (5 bases). Sequencing was carried out using PBMCs. The clonotype comes from a woman between 40 and 50 years old in good health. The CDR3 sequence: CASSLEWGVRADQYF. Here the CDR3 DNA reads TGTGCCAGCAGCTTAGAATGGGGCGTGAGAGCCGACCAGTACTTC. Combining the CDR3 with reference TRBV7-2 and TRBJ2-7 gives the whole variable domain GAGVSQSPSNKVTEKGKDVELRCDPISGHTALYWYRQSLGQGLEFLIYFQGNSAPDKSGLPSDRFSAERTGGSVSTLTIQRTQQEDSAVYLCASSLEWGVRADQYFGPGTRLTVT.